These T cell receptor beta chains were read from a single sample in a study of cytomegalovirus exposure and HLA in healthy donors. The protocol was immunoSEQ multiplex PCR, while the TCRdb copy is restricted to in-frame clones and leaves out a portion. The sample carries roughly 60,000 clones, almost 97% recorded once. The sequencing sample was made of PBMCs. The receptors were sampled from a woman younger than 30 in good health and CMV-seronegative. CDR3s include the opening cysteine and the closing phenylalanine or tryptophan.

J: TRBJ2-7; V: TRBV5-4; CDR3: CASSPGGPLPFSYEQYF
J: TRBJ2-3; V: TRBV11-1; CDR3: CASSTQGTDTQYF
J: TRBJ2-7; V: TRBV27; CDR3: CATWPLAGSSYEQYF
J: TRBJ1-1; V: TRBV7-2; CDR3: CASSLQYYTEAFF
J: TRBJ1-2; V: TRBV2; CDR3: CASSPQGSGLGYTF
J: TRBJ2-2; V: TRBV7-9; CDR3: CASSLPGLAGERSGELFF
J: TRBJ1-1; V: TRBV5-4; CDR3: CASSTPGQGNTEAFF
J: TRBJ2-1; V: TRBV5-4; CDR3: CASSRPGGEADEEQFF
J: TRBJ1-2; V: TRBV27; CDR3: CASSFGADYGYTF
J: TRBJ1-1; V: TRBV6-5; CDR3: CATLSGGNTEAFF
J: TRBJ2-3; V: TRBV9; CDR3: CASSPQGGGSTDTQYF
J: TRBJ2-3; V: TRBV6-5; CDR3: CASSPRPATSLTQYF
J: TRBJ2-7; V: TRBV27; CDR3: CASSLGTSGRARYEQYF
J: TRBJ1-1; V: TRBV28; CDR3: CASRTGGAGTEAFF
J: TRBJ1-5; V: TRBV28; CDR3: CASSPEGDTILRVNQPQHF
J: TRBJ2-3; V: TRBV10-3; CDR3: CAISTVPGQGEGTDTQYF
J: TRBJ2-1; V: TRBV29-1; CDR3: CSVESDRGHYNEQFF
J: TRBJ1-5; V: TRBV23-1; CDR3: CASSQGTGPNQPQHF
J: TRBJ2-7; V: TRBV6-5; CDR3: CASSPRQGAIYEQYF
J: TRBJ2-7; V: TRBV5-4; CDR3: CASSSPTGGTYEQYF
J: TRBJ2-7; V: TRBV15; CDR3: CATSRDRRYEQYF
J: TRBJ1-1; V: TRBV15; CDR3: CATSRGQTGSGTEAFF
J: TRBJ2-4; V: TRBV28; CDR3: CASRAAGQVFYF
J: TRBJ2-7; V: TRBV4-1; CDR3: CASSPQGRLANNYEQYF
J: TRBJ2-1; V: TRBV7-3; CDR3: CASSLIAGYEQFF
J: TRBJ1-5; V: TRBV19; CDR3: CASSIGAGFLNQPQHF
J: TRBJ1-3; V: TRBV30; CDR3: CAWNQGSGNTIYF
J: TRBJ2-5; V: TRBV5-1; CDR3: CASASPVGRAGQETQYF
J: TRBJ2-5; V: TRBV6-5; CDR3: CASSSPDRGGQETQYF
J: TRBJ1-1; V: TRBV29-1; CDR3: CSGQGPHHEAFF
J: TRBJ1-5; V: TRBV7-8; CDR3: CASSLVRQSHQPQHF
J: TRBJ2-2; V: TRBV4-1; CDR3: CASNRRRGLAGVPNTGELFF